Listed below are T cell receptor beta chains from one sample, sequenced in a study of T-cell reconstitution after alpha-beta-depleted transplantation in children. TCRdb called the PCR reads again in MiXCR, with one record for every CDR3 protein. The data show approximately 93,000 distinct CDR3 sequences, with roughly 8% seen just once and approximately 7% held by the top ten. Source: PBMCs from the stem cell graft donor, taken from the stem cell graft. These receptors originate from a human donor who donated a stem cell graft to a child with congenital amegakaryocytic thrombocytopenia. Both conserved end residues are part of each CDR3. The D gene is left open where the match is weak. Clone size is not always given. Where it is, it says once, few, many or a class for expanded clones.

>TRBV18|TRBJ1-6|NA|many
CASSPPGQRFSLHF
TGTGCCAGCTCACCACCCGGACAGAGATTTTCCCTCCACTTT
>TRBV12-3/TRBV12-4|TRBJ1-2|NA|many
CASSYRGPNYGYTF
TGTGCCAGCAGTTACCGCGGACCTAACTATGGCTACACCTTC
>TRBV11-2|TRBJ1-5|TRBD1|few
CASSMGTGGNQPQHF
TGTGCCAGCAGCATGGGGACAGGGGGGAATCAGCCCCAGCATTTT
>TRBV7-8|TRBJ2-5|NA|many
CASSPQRAVPRETQYF
TGTGCCAGCAGCCCGCAGCGAGCGGTGCCAAGGGAGACCCAGTACTTC
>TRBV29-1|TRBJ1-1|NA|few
CSVGEDARNTEAFF
TGCAGCGTGGGGGAGGACGCGCGGAACACTGAAGCTTTCTTT
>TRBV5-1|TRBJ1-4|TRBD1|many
CASRSGYTGVREKLFF
TGCGCCAGCAGGTCCGGTTATACAGGGGTACGTGAAAAACTGTTTTTT
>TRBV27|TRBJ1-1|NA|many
CASSLEENTEAFF
TGTGCCAGCAGTTTAGAGGAGAACACTGAAGCTTTCTTT
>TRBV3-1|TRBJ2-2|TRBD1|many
CASSPRGQGGELFF
TGTGCCAGCAGCCCCAGGGGGCAGGGCGGGGAGCTGTTTTTT
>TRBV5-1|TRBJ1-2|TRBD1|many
CASSPGQIYGYTF
TGCGCCAGCAGCCCGGGACAGATCTATGGCTACACCTTC
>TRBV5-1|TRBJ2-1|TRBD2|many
CASSPGGAGGQNEQFF
TGCGCCAGCAGCCCCGGGGGAGCGGGAGGTCAGAATGAGCAGTTCTTC
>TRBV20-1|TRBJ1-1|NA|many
CSATNHFEAVTEAFF
TGCAGTGCTACCAACCATTTTGAGGCGGTAACTGAAGCTTTCTTT
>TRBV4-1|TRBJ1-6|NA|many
CASSQGIGAGPASPLHF
TGCGCCAGCAGCCAAGGGATTGGGGCAGGGCCCGCTTCACCCCTCCACTTT
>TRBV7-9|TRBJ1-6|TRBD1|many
CASSPTGGHSPLHF
TGTGCCAGCAGCCCCACAGGGGGTCACTCACCCCTCCACTTT
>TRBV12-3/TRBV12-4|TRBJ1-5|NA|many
CASSLGSGNQPQHF
TGTGCCAGCAGTTTAGGATCCGGCAATCAGCCCCAGCATTTT
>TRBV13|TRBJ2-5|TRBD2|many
CASSLTSSGGQETQYF
TGTGCCAGCAGCCTTACTTCTAGCGGGGGACAAGAGACCCAGTACTTC
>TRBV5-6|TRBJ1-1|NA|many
CASSLGGREAFF
TGTGCCAGCAGCCTGGGGGGCCGAGAAGCTTTCTTT
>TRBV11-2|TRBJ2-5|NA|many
CASSPLTGAQETQYF
TGTGCCAGCAGCCCGTTAACGGGGGCTCAAGAGACCCAGTACTTC
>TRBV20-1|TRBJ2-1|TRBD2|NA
CSARDGTSFYEQFF
TGCAGTGCTAGAGATGGGACTAGCTTCTATGAGCAGTTCTTC
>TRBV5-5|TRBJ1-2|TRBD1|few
CASDTRQGGYGYTF
TGTGCCAGCGACACCCGGCAGGGGGGATATGGCTACACCTTC
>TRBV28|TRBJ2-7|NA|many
CASSGRGQQSYEWYF
TGTGCCAGCAGTGGCCGAGGACAACAATCCTACGAGTGGTACTTC
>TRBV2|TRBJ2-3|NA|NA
CASMDSYGADTQYF
TGTGCCAGCATGGACAGCTACGGGGCAGATACGCAGTATTTT
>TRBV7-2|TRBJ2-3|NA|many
CASSLSPGPTDTQYF
TGTGCCAGCAGCTTAAGCCCGGGACCCACAGATACGCAGTATTTT
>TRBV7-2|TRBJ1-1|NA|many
CASSLNAGRGTEAFF
TGTGCCAGCAGCTTAAATGCTGGGCGTGGTACTGAAGCTTTCTTT
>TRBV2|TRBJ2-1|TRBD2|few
CASSGSGTSGFSSYNEQFF
TGTGCCAGCTCAGGAAGCGGGACTAGCGGTTTTAGCTCCTACAATGAGCAGTTCTTC
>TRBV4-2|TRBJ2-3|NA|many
CASSQEALASTDTQYF
TGTGCCAGCAGCCAAGAGGCTCTAGCTTCCACAGATACGCAGTATTTT
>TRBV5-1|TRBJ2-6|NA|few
CASSWTGANGLTF
TGCGCCAGCAGCTGGACCGGGGCCAACGGCCTGACTTTC
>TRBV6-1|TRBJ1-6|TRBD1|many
CASSGPTGSNSPLHF
TGTGCCAGCAGTGGCCCGACAGGGTCGAATTCACCCCTCCACTTT